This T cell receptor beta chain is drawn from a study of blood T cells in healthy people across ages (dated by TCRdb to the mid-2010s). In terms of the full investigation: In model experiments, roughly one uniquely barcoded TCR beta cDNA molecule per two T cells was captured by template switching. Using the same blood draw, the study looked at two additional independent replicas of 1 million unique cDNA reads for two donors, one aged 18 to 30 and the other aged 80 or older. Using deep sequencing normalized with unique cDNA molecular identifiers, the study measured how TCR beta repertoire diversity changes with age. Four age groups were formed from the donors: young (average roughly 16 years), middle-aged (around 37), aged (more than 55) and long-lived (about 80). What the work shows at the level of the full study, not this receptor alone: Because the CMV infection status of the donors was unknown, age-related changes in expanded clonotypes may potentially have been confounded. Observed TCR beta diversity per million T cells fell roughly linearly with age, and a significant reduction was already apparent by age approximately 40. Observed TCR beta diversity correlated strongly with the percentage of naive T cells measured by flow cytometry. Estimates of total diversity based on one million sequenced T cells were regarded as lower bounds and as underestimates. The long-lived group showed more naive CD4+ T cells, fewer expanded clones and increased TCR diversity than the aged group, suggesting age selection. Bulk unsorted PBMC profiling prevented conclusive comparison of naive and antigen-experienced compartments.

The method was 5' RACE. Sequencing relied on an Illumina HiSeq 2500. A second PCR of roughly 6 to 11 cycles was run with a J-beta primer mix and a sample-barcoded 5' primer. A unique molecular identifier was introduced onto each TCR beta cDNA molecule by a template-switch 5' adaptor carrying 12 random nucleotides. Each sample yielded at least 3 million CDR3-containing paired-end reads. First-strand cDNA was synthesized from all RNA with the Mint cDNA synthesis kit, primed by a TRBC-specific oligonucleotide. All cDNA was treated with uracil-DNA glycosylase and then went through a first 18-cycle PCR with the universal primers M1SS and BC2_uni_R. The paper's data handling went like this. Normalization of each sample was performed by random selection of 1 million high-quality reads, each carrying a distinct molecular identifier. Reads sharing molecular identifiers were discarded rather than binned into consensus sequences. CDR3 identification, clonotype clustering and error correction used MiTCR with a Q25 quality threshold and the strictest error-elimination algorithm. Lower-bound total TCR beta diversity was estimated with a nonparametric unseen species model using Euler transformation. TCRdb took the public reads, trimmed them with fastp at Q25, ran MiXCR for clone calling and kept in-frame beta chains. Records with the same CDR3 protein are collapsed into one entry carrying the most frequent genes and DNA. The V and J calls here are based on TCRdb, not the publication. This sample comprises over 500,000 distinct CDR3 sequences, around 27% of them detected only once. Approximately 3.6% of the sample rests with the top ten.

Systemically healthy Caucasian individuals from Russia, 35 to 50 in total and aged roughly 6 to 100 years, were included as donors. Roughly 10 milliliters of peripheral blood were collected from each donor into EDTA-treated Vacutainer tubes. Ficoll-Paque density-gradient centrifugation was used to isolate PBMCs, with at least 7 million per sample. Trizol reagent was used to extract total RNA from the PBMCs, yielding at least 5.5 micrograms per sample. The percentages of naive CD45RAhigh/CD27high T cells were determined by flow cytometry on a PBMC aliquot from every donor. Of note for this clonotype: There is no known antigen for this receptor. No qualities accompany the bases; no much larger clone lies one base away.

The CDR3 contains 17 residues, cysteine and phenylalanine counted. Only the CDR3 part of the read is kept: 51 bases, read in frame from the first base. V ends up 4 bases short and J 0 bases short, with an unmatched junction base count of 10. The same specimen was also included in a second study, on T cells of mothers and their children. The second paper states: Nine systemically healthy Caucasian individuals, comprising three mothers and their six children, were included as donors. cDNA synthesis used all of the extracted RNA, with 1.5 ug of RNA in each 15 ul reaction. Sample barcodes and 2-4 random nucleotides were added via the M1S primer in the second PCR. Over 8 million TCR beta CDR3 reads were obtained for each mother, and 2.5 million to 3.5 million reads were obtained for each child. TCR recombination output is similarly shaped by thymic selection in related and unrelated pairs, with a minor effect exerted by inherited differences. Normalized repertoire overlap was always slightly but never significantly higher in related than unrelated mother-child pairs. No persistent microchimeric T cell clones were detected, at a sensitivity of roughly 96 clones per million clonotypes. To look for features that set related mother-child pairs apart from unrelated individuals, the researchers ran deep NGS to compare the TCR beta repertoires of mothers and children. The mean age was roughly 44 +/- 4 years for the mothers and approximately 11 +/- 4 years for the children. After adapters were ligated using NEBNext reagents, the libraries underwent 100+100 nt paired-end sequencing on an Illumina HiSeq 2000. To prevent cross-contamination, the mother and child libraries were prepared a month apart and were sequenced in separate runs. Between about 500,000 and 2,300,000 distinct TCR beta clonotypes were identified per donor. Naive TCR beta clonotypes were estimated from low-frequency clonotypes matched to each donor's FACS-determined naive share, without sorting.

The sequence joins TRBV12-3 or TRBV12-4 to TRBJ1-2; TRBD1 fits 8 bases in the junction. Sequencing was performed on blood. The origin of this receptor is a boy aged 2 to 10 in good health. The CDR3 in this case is CASSYRDRRGPNYGYTF. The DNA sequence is TGTGCCAGCAGTTACCGGGACAGGAGGGGACCTAACTATGGCTACACCTTC.